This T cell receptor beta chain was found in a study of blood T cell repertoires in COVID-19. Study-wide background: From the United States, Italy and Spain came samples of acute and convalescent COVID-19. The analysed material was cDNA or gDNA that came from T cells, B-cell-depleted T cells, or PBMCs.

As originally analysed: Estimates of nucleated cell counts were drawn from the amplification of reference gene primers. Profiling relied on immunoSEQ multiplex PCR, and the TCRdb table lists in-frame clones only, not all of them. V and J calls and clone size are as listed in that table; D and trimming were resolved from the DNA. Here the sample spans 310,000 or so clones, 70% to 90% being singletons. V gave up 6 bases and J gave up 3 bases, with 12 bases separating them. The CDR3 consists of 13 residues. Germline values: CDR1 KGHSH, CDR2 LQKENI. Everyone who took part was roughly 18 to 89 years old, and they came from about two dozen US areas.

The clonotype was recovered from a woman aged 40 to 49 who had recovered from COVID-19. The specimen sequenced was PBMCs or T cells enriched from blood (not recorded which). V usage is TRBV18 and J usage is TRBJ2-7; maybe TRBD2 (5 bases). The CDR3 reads CASSRVEGYEQYF. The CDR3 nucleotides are TGTGCCAGCTCCCGAGTAGAGGGCTACGAGCAGTACTTC.